This TCR beta chain was sequenced for a study of blood T cell repertoires in COVID-19. Study-level information: Spain, Italy and the United States supplied samples that represented acute and convalescent COVID-19. Sample material is recorded as cDNA or gDNA derived from T cells, B-cell-depleted T cells, or PBMCs.

CDR3 length: 14 residues. V lost 3 bases to trimming and J lost 7 bases; unmatched junction nucleotides: 6. The V gene's germline CDR1 is KGHSH and CDR2 LQKENI. Original processing notes: Reference gene primers were amplified, and this amplification served to estimate nucleated cell counts. Data came from immunoSEQ multiplex PCR; TCRdb stores just in-frame clones and leaves some out. V, J and clone size are those of that table, while D and trimming were read from the DNA. The sample has about 140,000 clones, 60% to 85% seen once. V and J are TRBV18 and TRBJ2-1; 7 nucleotides match TRBD1. This receptor was identified in a man aged 45 to 65 with acute or convalescent COVID-19. Sequenced sample: peripheral blood. Here the CDR3 reads CASSPQGDRNEQFF. The CDR3 bases are TGTGCCAGCTCACCCCAGGGGGATCGGAATGAGCAGTTCTTC.